This T cell receptor beta chain originates from a study of CD8 T cells in Susac syndrome. In blood CD8+ and CD4+ T cells, TCR beta underwent sequencing. The multiple sclerosis controls, all treatment-naive patients, had relapsing-remitting disease that was stable or active. V lost 0 bases and J lost 0; bases outside the gene matches: 5. The germline CDR1 and CDR2 sequences are LGHNA and YNFKEQ. The CDR3 length is 16 residues. Reverse transcription of roughly 0.5 to 1 ug RNA used random hexamers. MiXCR, applied by TCRdb to the immunoSEQ multiplex PCR reads, yields one record per CDR3 protein. The sample carries roughly 400,000 distinct CDR3 sequences, roughly 85% recorded once.

The rearrangement links TRBV4-2 to TRBJ2-7; 7 positions match TRBD2. The receptor was isolated from a human donor with multiple sclerosis. The sequenced sample consisted of CD8+ T cells from PBMCs. CDR3: CASSQDMGGGSYEQYF. The CDR3 nucleotides are TGTGCCAGCAGCCAAGATATGGGGGGGGGCTCCTACGAGCAGTACTTC.